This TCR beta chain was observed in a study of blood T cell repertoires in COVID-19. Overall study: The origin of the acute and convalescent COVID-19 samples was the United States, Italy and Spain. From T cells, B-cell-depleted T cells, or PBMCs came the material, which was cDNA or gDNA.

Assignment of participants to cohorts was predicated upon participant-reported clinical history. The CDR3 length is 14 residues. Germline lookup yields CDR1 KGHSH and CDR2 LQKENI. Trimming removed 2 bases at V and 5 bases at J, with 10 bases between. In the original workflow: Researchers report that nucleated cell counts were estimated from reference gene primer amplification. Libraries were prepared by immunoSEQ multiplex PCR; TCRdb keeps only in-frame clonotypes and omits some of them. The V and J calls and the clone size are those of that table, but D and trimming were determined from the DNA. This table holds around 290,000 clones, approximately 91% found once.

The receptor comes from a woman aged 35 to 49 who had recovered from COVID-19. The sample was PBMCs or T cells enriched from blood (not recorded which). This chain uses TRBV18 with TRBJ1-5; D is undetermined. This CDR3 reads CASSPLTVDQPQHF. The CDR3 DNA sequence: TGTGCCAGCTCACCATTAACAGTAGATCAGCCCCAGCATTTT. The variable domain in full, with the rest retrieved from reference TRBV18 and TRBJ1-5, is NAGVMQNPRHLVRRRGQEARLRCSPMKGHSHVYWYRQLPEEGLKFMVYLQKENIIDESGMPKERFSAEFPKEGPSILRIQQVVRGDSAAYFCASSPLTVDQPQHFGDGTRLSIL.